The 28 T cell receptor beta chains presented below share a single source sample, sequenced in a study of CD8 T cells in ankylosing spondylitis. TCRdb used MiXCR to reprocess the 5' RACE reads, holding one entry per CDR3 protein. The data show 190,000 or so distinct CDR3 sequences, roughly 13% seen once. Sequencing was performed on blood, either unsorted or a sorted T cell fraction (not recorded which). The receptors come from a male donor with ankylosing spondylitis or in good health (not recorded which).

V usage is TRBV7-9 and J usage is TRBJ2-7; TRBD1 aligns across 10 bases. The CDR3 consists of 13 residues. V was pared by 4 bases and J by 7 bases, with 4 bases of the junction left unmatched. Germline CDR1 SEHNR, CDR2 FQNEAQ (reference sequence). DNA for the CDR3: TGTGCCAGCAGCTCCCGGGACAGGGGTGAGCAGTACTTC. Its protein is CASSSRDRGEQYF.

This clonotype was found a few times. The chain joins TRBV30 to TRBJ1-2; no reliable D call. Trimming cost V 1 base and J 2 bases, with 17 bases left between them. CDR1 is GTSNPN, CDR2 SVGIG, per germline (reference sequence). The CDR3 is 16 residues long. The CDR3 nucleotides are TGTGCCTGGAGTGGTGAAGGGCTGAAGTTCAACTATGGCTACACCTTC. Translated, it gives CAWSGEGLKFNYGYTF.

The V call is TRBV25-1, the J call TRBJ2-5; no clear D. V lost 3 bases, J lost 4 bases, and 12 bases lay in between. From germline, CDR1 is MGHDK and CDR2 SYGVNS. The CDR3 covers 14 residues. CDR3 DNA sequence: TGTGCCAGCAGTGAGCCCCGCAGTCTAGAGACCCAGTACTTC. It encodes CASSEPRSLETQYF.

This chain uses TRBV7-8 with TRBJ2-7, with a possible D match to TRBD1 (6 bases). Trimming pared 0 bases from V and 5 bases from J, leaving 26 bases between. Germline CDR1 SGHVS, CDR2 FQNEAQ. The CDR3 length is 19 residues. CDR3 residues: CASSLADSLEGGAFNEQYF. The CDR3 nucleotides read TGTGCCAGCAGCTTAGCGGATTCACTAGAAGGGGGAGCCTTCAACGAGCAGTACTTC.

This clonotype was counted only a few times. The V call is TRBV10-3, the J call TRBJ2-1; no definite D call. The germline V and J ends were trimmed by 0 bases and 10 bases, with 10 bases remaining between them. Per germline, CDR1 ENHRY and CDR2 SYGVKD. The CDR3 length is 13 residues. The CDR3 is CAISESGALEQFF. CDR3 in DNA: TGTGCCATCAGTGAGTCAGGAGCGCTCGAGCAGTTCTTC.

The J gene is TRBJ1-1, the V gene TRBV28; D is ambiguous. Per germline, CDR1 MDHEN and CDR2 SYDVKM. The CDR3 consists of 13 residues. V lost 3 bases to trimming and J lost 1 base, with 6 bases between them. This CDR3 reads CASSLWQNTEAFF. The CDR3 DNA follows: TGTGCCAGCAGTTTGTGGCAGAACACTGAAGCTTTCTTT.

The chain couples TRBV10-2 to TRBJ2-7, with no clear D. The CDR3 is made up of 13 amino acids. Germline V CDR1 and CDR2: WSHSY, SAAADI. Trimming removed 1 base from V and 3 bases from J, with 7 bases in between. CDR3 in DNA: TGCGCCAGCAGTGAGTATTACAACTACGAGCAGTACTTC. This gives the protein CASSEYYNYEQYF.

V is TRBV30 and J is TRBJ1-4; possible D gene TRBD1, 6 bases. Trimming took off 8 bases at V and 4 bases at J, with 11 bases between the two ends. Germline CDR1 GTSNPN, CDR2 SVGIG (reference sequence). This CDR3 spans 12 amino acids. The CDR3 sequence: CATTGNNEKLFF. The CDR3, as DNA: TGTGCCACCACAGGGAATAATGAAAAACTGTTTTTT.

This clonotype was observed a handful of times. The chain is built from TRBV24-1 and TRBJ2-1; TRBD2 is a possible D gene (5 bases). CDR3 length: 14 residues. Germline assignment: CDR1 KGHDR and CDR2 SFDVKD. V was pared by 5 bases and J by 3 bases, with 10 bases between. DNA for the CDR3: TGTGCCACCAGTGGAGCAGGAGGCTACAATGAGCAGTTCTTC. Translating gives CATSGAGGYNEQFF.

This clonotype was picked up many times. The genes are TRBV4-1 and TRBJ1-1; D uncertain. Looked up from germline, CDR1 is MGHRA and CDR2 is YSYEKL. The CDR3 consists of 12 residues. Trimming stripped 0 bases from V and 4 bases from J, with 3 bases between. Here the CDR3 DNA reads TGCGCCAGCAGCCAAGACAGCACTGAAGCTTTCTTT. It specifies CASSQDSTEAFF.

This clonotype was observed a handful of times. The chain employs TRBV20-1 and TRBJ2-1; tentative D call: TRBD2 (6 bases). Trimming stripped 5 bases from V and 0 bases from J, with 14 bases between. This CDR3 region has 15 residues. Germline V CDR1 and CDR2: DFQATT, SNEGSKA (reference sequence). The CDR3 loop reads CSAADYSGSYNEQFF. The CDR3 region has the DNA TGCAGTGCTGCGGACTACTCAGGCTCCTACAATGAGCAGTTCTTC.

V and J are TRBV7-9 and TRBJ2-1; 8 bases agree with TRBD2. V trimming: 3 bases; J trimming: 3 bases; junction bases outside the gene matches: 10. This CDR3 spans 17 amino acids. CDR1 is SEHNR, CDR2 FQNEAQ, per germline (reference sequence). The CDR3 loop is CASSFPAGGPVYNEQFF. CDR3 sequence (DNA): TGTGCCAGCAGCTTCCCTGCGGGGGGTCCGGTCTACAATGAGCAGTTCTTC.

This clonotype has a handful of counts. The rearrangement uses TRBV19 and TRBJ2-7; D ambiguous. V was clipped by 5 bases and J by 2 bases, with 10 bases between them. The CDR3 contains 13 residues. Germline V gene data show CDR1 as LNHDA and CDR2 as SQIVND (reference sequence). The CDR3 is CASSPRAPYEQYF. The CDR3 DNA reads TGTGCCAGTAGTCCCCGGGCTCCCTACGAGCAGTACTTC.

This clonotype has at least ten counts. The V gene is TRBV25-1, the J gene TRBJ1-4; D not resolved. The CDR3 extends over 11 amino acids. Germline V gene sequence: CDR1 MGHDK, CDR2 SYGVNS. Trimming stripped 1 base from V and 10 bases from J, with 4 bases between. CDR3: CASSESVKLFF. CDR3 nucleotide sequence: TGTGCCAGCAGTGAATCGGTAAAACTGTTTTTT.

The chain joins TRBV6-1 to TRBJ1-2; TRBD1 matches 7 bases. CDR3 length: 13 residues. Trimming at V came to 5 bases and at J to 8 bases, leaving 8 bases not matched to a gene. Looked up from germline, CDR1 is MNHNS and CDR2 is SASEGT. For the CDR3, the DNA is TGTGCCAGCAGTAGACAGGGAGGAGACGGCTACACCTTC. It codes for CASSRQGGDGYTF.

This clonotype was found a few times. V and J are TRBV11-2 and TRBJ2-1, with 7 bases matching TRBD2. Looked up from germline, CDR1 is SGHAT and CDR2 is FQNNGV. There are 19 residues in the CDR3. The V segment lost 0 bases and the J segment 2 bases; nucleotides outside the gene matches: 13. CDR3 residues: CASSLDPRLLADTYNEQFF. The DNA of the CDR3 is TGTGCCAGCAGCTTAGATCCCCGCCTCCTAGCGGATACCTACAATGAGCAGTTCTTC.

There are a few counts of this clonotype. V usage is TRBV3-1 and J usage is TRBJ2-2; tentative D call: TRBD2 (5 bases). V was shortened by 4 bases and J by 3 bases, with 12 bases between the two germline ends. From germline, CDR1 is LGHDT and CDR2 YNNKEL (reference sequence). The CDR3 covers 15 residues. The CDR3 DNA sequence: TGTGCCAGCAGCCCTAGCAGGCTTTACACCGGGGAGCTGTTTTTT. This gives the protein CASSPSRLYTGELFF.

This clonotype was seen only a few times. The chain has TRBV7-9 and TRBJ1-1, with D possibly TRBD1 on 6 matching bases. CDR3 length: 15 amino acids. V was shortened by 8 bases and J by 3 bases, with 19 bases between the two germline ends. Germline V gives CDR1 SEHNR, CDR2 FQNEAQ (reference sequence). The CDR3 here is CASAVGTPLDTEAFF. The DNA of the CDR3 is TGTGCCAGCGCCGTCGGGACACCCTTAGACACTGAAGCTTTCTTT.

Many counts were recorded for this clonotype. The chain links TRBV6-1 to TRBJ1-2; D remains unclear. CDR1 is MNHNS and CDR2 is SASEGT in the germline V gene. Trimming cost V 6 bases and J 0 bases, with 8 bases left between them. The CDR3 extends over 13 amino acids. CDR3 DNA: TGTGCCAGCAGCCCCACAGCTAACTATGGCTACACCTTC. Translated, it gives CASSPTANYGYTF.

In its sample, this clonotype was seen many times. The J gene is TRBJ2-5, the V gene TRBV5-4, with TRBD1 as a possible D gene (5 bases). The germline gives CDR1 SGHNT, CDR2 YYREEE (reference sequence). The V and J ends lost 1 base and 2 bases respectively, with 15 bases between them. This CDR3 is 16 amino acids long. CDR3 loop: CASSLLGRQLQETQYF. CDR3 in DNA: TGTGCCAGCAGCTTGCTTGGAAGACAGTTGCAAGAGACCCAGTACTTC.

This clonotype was detected a few times. This chain connects TRBV20-1 to TRBJ2-5; 8 nucleotides align to TRBD1. CDR3 length: 16 residues. Per the germline V gene, CDR1 is DFQATT and CDR2 is SNEGSKA (reference sequence). The ends lost 1 base at V and 5 bases at J; junction bases unmatched: 12. CDR3 sequence (DNA): TGCAGTGCTAGAGGTCGGCAGGGGGCGCCCCAGGAGACCCAGTACTTC. Protein product: CSARGRQGAPQETQYF.

This clonotype has a handful of counts. The rearrangement links TRBV7-9 to TRBJ2-2; D call uncertain. This CDR3 has 16 residues. Trimming removed 4 bases from V and 3 bases from J, with 15 bases in between. The germline V gene has CDR1 SEHNR and CDR2 FQNEAQ (reference sequence). The CDR3 is CASSSPLGFDTGELFF. The CDR3 region has the DNA TGTGCCAGCAGCTCCCCGTTAGGCTTCGACACCGGGGAGCTGTTTTTT.

This clonotype was recorded a few times. The CDR3 is CASSLVAVNYGYTF. The CDR3 DNA reads TGTGCCAGCAGTTTAGTAGCCGTAAACTATGGCTACACCTTC. The rearrangement links TRBV12-3 or TRBV12-4 to TRBJ1-2; D is undetermined. V gave up 1 base and J gave up 2 bases, with 8 bases separating them. CDR3 size: 14 residues.

This clonotype was found many times. This chain connects TRBV2 to TRBJ1-1; D unclear. CDR1 and CDR2 from the germline V gene are SNHLY and FYNNEI. Trimming took 1 base from V and 7 from J, leaving 10 bases between them. The CDR3 sequence is 13 residues long. The CDR3 sequence: CASSEGDGVEAFF. CDR3 sequence (DNA): TGTGCCAGCAGTGAAGGCGACGGTGTTGAAGCTTTCTTT.

The rearrangement uses TRBV13 and TRBJ2-2, with D unresolved. The CDR3 covers 15 residues. V was shortened by 0 bases and J by 6 bases, with 11 bases between the two germline ends. The germline gives CDR1 PRHDT, CDR2 FYEKMQ (reference sequence). DNA for the CDR3: TGTGCCAGCAGCTTAGGCCATCAGCGAGCCGGGGAGCTGTTTTTT. It translates to CASSLGHQRAGELFF.

This clonotype was seen at least ten times. The gene calls are TRBV11-2 and TRBJ2-2; TRBD1 or TRBD2 may be the D gene (6 bases each). V was cut by 4 bases and J by 9 bases, with 9 bases left in between. CDR1 and CDR2 from the germline V gene are SGHAT and FQNNGV. The CDR3 is made up of 12 amino acids. The CDR3 sequence: CASSWGARELFF. The CDR3 DNA sequence: TGTGCCAGCAGCTGGGGGGCCAGGGAGCTGTTTTTT.

The gene calls are TRBV27 and TRBJ2-3; D unresolved. Between the trimmed V and J ends, which lost 5 bases and 1 base, there was a span of 13 bases. Germline V gene data show CDR1 as MNHEY and CDR2 as SMNVEV (reference sequence). The CDR3 spans 15 residues. The DNA for the CDR3 is TGTGCCAGCAGTCAGGACCGCCCGCGCACAGATACGCAGTATTTT. This gives the protein CASSQDRPRTDTQYF.

V is TRBV29-1 and J is TRBJ1-1; no reliable D call. The V gene's germline CDR1 is SQVTM and CDR2 ANQGSEA. V dropped 6 bases and J dropped 11 bases, with 13 bases sitting between them. The CDR3 is 10 amino acids. CDR3 sequence reads: CSVWSGSAFF. In nucleotides, the CDR3 is TGCAGCGTATGGTCAGGTAGCGCTTTCTTT.